The 8 T cell receptor beta chains given below trace back to one sample, sequenced in a study of T-cell reconstitution after alpha-beta-depleted transplantation in children. Using unique molecular identifiers, the investigators prepared the TCRbeta library. One entry per CDR3 protein, called by TCRdb with MiXCR from the PCR reads. The top ten clones hold 35% of a sample with around 200,000 distinct CDR3 sequences, roughly 9.1% of them seen once. Sequences were derived from PBMCs, mostly from graft donor cells, sampled 360 days after TCRalphabeta/CD19-depleted stem cell transplant. The source is a male patient between 2 and 15 years old who had a stem cell transplant for acute myeloid leukemia, so the T cells may come from the graft donor.

The chain links TRBV5-1 to TRBJ1-5; a possible D gene is TRBD1 (5 bases). This CDR3 is 15 amino acids long. Per the germline V gene, CDR1 is SGHRS and CDR2 is YFSETQ. V dropped 0 bases and J dropped 1 base, with 8 bases sitting between them. The CDR3 coding sequence is TGCGCCAGCAGCTTGGGGGGGATCAGCAATCAGCCCCAGCATTTT. Protein sequence: CASSLGGISNQPQHF.

This clonotype was found many times. The V and J genes are TRBV20-1 and TRBJ2-5; 7 nucleotides line up with TRBD2. Germline CDR1 reads DFQATT; CDR2 reads SNEGSKA (reference sequence). CDR3 size: 12 residues. The CDR3 sequence is CSTPGGQETQYF. For the CDR3, the DNA is TGCAGCACCCCCGGGGGGCAAGAGACCCAGTACTTC.

This clonotype appeared a few times. V usage is TRBV5-1 and J usage is TRBJ2-3; D unclear. CDR1 SGHRS and CDR2 YFSETQ come from the germline V gene. The V and J ends lost 0 bases and 0 bases respectively, with 8 bases between them. The CDR3 spans 15 residues. CDR3 DNA: TGCGCCAGCAGCTTGGATCGGGCTAGCACAGATACGCAGTATTTT. It specifies CASSLDRASTDTQYF.

The chain employs TRBV12-3 or TRBV12-4 and TRBJ2-1; TRBD2 aligns across 9 bases. This CDR3 has 17 amino acids. Losses at the gene ends were 5 bases for V and 6 bases for J; bases not matched to a gene: 14. CDR3 in amino acids: CASSPRLAGAPGNEQFF. CDR3 bases: TGTGCCAGCAGTCCCCGGTTAGCGGGGGCCCCAGGCAATGAGCAGTTCTTC.

This clonotype has ten or more counts. The chain recombines TRBV29-1 with TRBJ2-1; 14 nucleotides match TRBD2. The CDR3 covers 12 residues. V lost 8 bases and J lost 13; bases outside the gene matches: 7. Germline CDR1 reads SQVTM; CDR2 reads ANQGSEA. In nucleotides, the CDR3 is TGCAGCCTAGGGACTAGCGGGGGCCAACAGTTCTTC. Amino acids: CSLGTSGGQQFF.

Worth noting for this clonotype: A read error is possible here, since a much larger clone lies one base away. The V gene is TRBV4-2, the J gene TRBJ2-2; 8 bases fit TRBD2. The CDR3 length is 14 residues. J gave up 6 bases and V 4 bases, and 4 bases lay outside the gene matches. Germline V gives CDR1 LGHNA, CDR2 YNFKEQ. The CDR3 sequence is CASSPGLVSGELFF. The CDR3 region has the DNA TGTGCCAGCAGCCCGGGACTAGTTTCCGGGGAGCTGTTTTTT.

In this sample, this clonotype turned up many times. V is TRBV20-1 and J is TRBJ2-5; D remains unclear. V was trimmed by 3 bases and J by 5 bases, leaving 16 bases between them. The CDR3 totals 14 residues. From germline, CDR1 is DFQATT and CDR2 SNEGSKA (reference sequence). The CDR3 is CSARNRAEWETQYF. CDR3 nucleotides: TGCAGTGCTAGGAACCGGGCCGAATGGGAGACCCAGTACTTC.

This clonotype was found a few times. The chain has TRBV5-1 and TRBJ2-6, with TRBD1 identical over 7 bases. Germline V CDR1 and CDR2: SGHRS, YFSETQ. The CDR3 extends over 15 amino acids. With 3 bases clipped from V and 1 base from J, the junction kept 1 base outside the gene matches. CDR3 residues: CASSSGQSGANVLTF. Written as DNA, the CDR3 is TGCGCCAGCAGCTCGGGACAGTCTGGGGCCAACGTCCTGACTTTC.